This T cell receptor (beta chain) emerged from a study of OX40 agonist ivuxolimab in advanced cancers. The CDR3 has 13 amino acids. CDR1 SSHAT and CDR2 FNYEAQ come from the germline V gene (reference sequence). This table comes from immunoSEQ multiplex PCR, and its TCRdb copy is limited to in-frame clones, with some not included. The top ten hold 0.5% to 0.7% of the sample, which has 90,000 to 150,000 clones, over 75% seen once. Turning to this clone: At one end, the junction sequence differs from germline, possibly due to a read error.

This receptor was obtained from an adult with an advanced solid tumor such as melanoma, head and neck, liver or kidney cancer. Here the sequenced sample was CD4+ or CD8+ T cells sorted from blood, taken in a trial of the OX40 agonist ivuxolimab. The genes are TRBV7-7 and TRBJ2-5; TRBD1 might be the D (6 bases). For the CDR3, the DNA is TGTGCTAGCAGCTTAGGACAGCAAGAGACCCAGTACTTC. Residues: CASSLGQQETQYF.